A selection of T cell receptor beta chains follows, all from one sample in a study of blood T cell repertoires in COVID-19. Sequencing used immunoSEQ multiplex PCR; TCRdb keeps in-frame clones, though not all of them. The sample consists of some 100,000 clones, 89% of them appearing once. The material sequenced was peripheral blood. The receptors were sampled from a woman in her 70s with acute or convalescent COVID-19. The CDR3 runs from the conserved cysteine through the conserved F or W. A D gene is named only where the DNA matches it firmly. Not every row has a clone size; where given, it reads once, few, many or a size class.

>.|.|TRBJ1-5|TRBV3-1/TRBV3-2
CASSQDSGGFSNQPQHF
TGTGCCAGCAGCCAAGATTCGGGGGGTTTTAGCAATCAGCCCCAGCATTTT
>.|TRBD1|TRBJ1-5|TRBV19
CASSTTGDGQPQHF
TGTGCCAGTAGTACCACAGGGGACGGTCAGCCCCAGCATTTT
>.|.|TRBJ1-5|TRBV12-3/TRBV12-4
CASTRGSQPQHF
TGTGCCAGCACCAGAGGTAGTCAGCCCCAGCATTTT
>few|TRBD1|TRBJ2-1|TRBV2
CASDFPGQGIGEQFF
TGTGCCAGCGATTTTCCGGGACAGGGGATAGGCGAGCAGTTCTTC
>once|TRBD1|TRBJ1-1|TRBV5-4
CASSPIQGSGTEAFF
TGTGCCAGCAGCCCGATACAGGGGTCGGGCACTGAAGCTTTCTTT
>.|.|TRBJ2-1|TRBV28
CATLLRGSSYNEQFF
TGTGCCACCCTCTTGCGAGGGAGTTCCTACAATGAGCAGTTCTTC
>.|TRBD1|TRBJ2-1|TRBV11-2
CASSLDGIRGPWNEQFF
TGTGCCAGCAGCTTAGATGGTATCAGGGGGCCGTGGAATGAGCAGTTCTTC
>.|TRBD1|TRBJ1-5|TRBV25-1
CASSEWTGWDQPQHF
TGTGCCAGCAGTGAGTGGACAGGGTGGGATCAGCCCCAGCATTTT
>.|.|TRBJ2-2|TRBV2
CASTSDRVNTGELFF
TGTGCCAGCACCTCGGACAGAGTGAACACCGGGGAGCTGTTTTTT
>.|.|TRBJ2-3|TRBV6-5
CATAASGRTDTQYF
TGTGCCACCGCGGCCAGCGGGCGCACAGATACGCAGTATTTT
>.|.|TRBJ1-1|TRBV28
CASEGWAEAFF
TGTGCCAGCGAGGGCTGGGCTGAAGCTTTCTTT
>.|.|TRBJ1-2|TRBV7-9
CASSFSRAGTDYGYTF
TGTGCCAGCAGCTTCTCCAGGGCAGGTACGGACTATGGCTACACCTTC
>.|.|TRBJ1-6|TRBV5-4
CASREFQGLSPLHF
TGTGCCAGCAGAGAATTTCAGGGGTTATCACCCCTCCACTTT
>.|TRBD2|TRBJ2-3|TRBV11-2
CASSWTGTSGPTDTQYF
TGTGCCAGCAGCTGGACCGGGACTAGCGGCCCCACAGATACGCAGTATTTT
>.|TRBD2|TRBJ2-1|TRBV4-2
CASEGWGGPYNEQFF
TGTGCCAGCGAAGGTTGGGGAGGGCCCTACAATGAGCAGTTCTTC
>.|TRBD1|TRBJ1-2|TRBV6-6
CASRRPGQGAWNGYTF
TGTGCCAGCAGACGACCGGGACAGGGGGCATGGAATGGCTACACCTTC
>once|.|TRBJ2-3|TRBV5-5
CASSLAASTHVNTQYF
TGTGCCAGCAGCTTGGCCGCGTCCACCCACGTGAATACGCAGTATTTT
>.|TRBD2|TRBJ2-1|TRBV7-9
CASSLSSGGPNEQFF
TGTGCCAGCAGCTTGAGTAGCGGGGGCCCAAATGAGCAGTTCTTC
>.|TRBD2|TRBJ2-1|TRBV6-6
CAAAREGRGEQFF
TGTGCGGCGGCGCGGGAGGGCCGGGGTGAGCAGTTCTTC
>.|TRBD1|TRBJ1-5|TRBV6-5
CASSRAQGEIQPQHF
TGTGCCAGCAGCCGGGCCCAGGGGGAGATTCAGCCCCAGCATTTT
>.|TRBD1|TRBJ2-1|TRBV28
CASSGQGVNEQFF
TGTGCCAGCAGCGGACAGGGGGTCAATGAGCAGTTCTTC
>.|.|TRBJ2-7|TRBV19
CASSRSRGYEQYF
TGTGCCAGTAGTAGGAGCCGGGGCTACGAGCAGTACTTC
>.|TRBD2|TRBJ2-2|TRBV5-5
CASSFNGGYTGELFF
TGTGCCAGCAGCTTCAACGGGGGGTACACCGGGGAGCTGTTTTTT
>.|.|TRBJ1-2|TRBV5-1
CASSLDRVNYGYTF
TGCGCCAGCAGCTTGGATCGGGTTAACTATGGCTACACCTTC
>.|TRBD1|TRBJ1-5|TRBV29-1
CSVMDRGGQPQHF
TGCAGCGTCATGGACAGGGGAGGTCAGCCCCAGCATTTT
>once|TRBD2|TRBJ2-1|TRBV20-1
CSATDSSGRDYNEQFF
TGCAGTGCTACTGATTCTAGCGGGAGGGATTACAATGAGCAGTTCTTC
>.|TRBD1|TRBJ2-3|TRBV23-1
CASSQIKLGQGSTDTQYF
TGCGCCAGCAGTCAGATAAAACTCGGACAGGGGAGCACAGATACGCAGTATTTT
>.|.|TRBJ2-7|TRBV7-9
CASSLGDGGHRAEQYF
TGTGCCAGCAGCCTCGGGGATGGAGGCCATCGAGCCGAGCAGTACTTC
>.|.|TRBJ2-7|TRBV2
CASSEFREQYF
TGTGCCAGCAGTGAGTTCCGCGAGCAGTACTTC
>.|TRBD1|TRBJ2-3|TRBV27
CASRRTGGLTDTQYF
TGTGCCAGCAGGAGGACAGGGGGTCTCACAGATACGCAGTATTTT
>.|TRBD2|TRBJ2-1|TRBV18
CASSPSGGTNNEQFF
TGTGCCAGCTCACCTAGCGGGGGGACAAACAATGAGCAGTTCTTC
>.|TRBD1|TRBJ1-1|TRBV18
CASSRGTANTEAFF
TGTGCCAGCTCACGAGGGACAGCCAACACTGAAGCTTTCTTT
>.|TRBD1|TRBJ1-2|TRBV29-1
CSVDRGDYGYTF
TGCAGCGTTGACAGGGGGGACTATGGCTACACCTTC
>.|.|TRBJ2-4|TRBV19
CASSIDEGRPRYF
TGTGCCAGTAGTATAGACGAGGGTAGGCCTAGGTACTTC
>.|.|TRBJ2-7|TRBV7-4
CASSLWGLPGAYEQYF
TGTGCCAGCAGCTTATGGGGACTGCCAGGAGCCTACGAGCAGTACTTC
>.|TRBD2|TRBJ2-3|TRBV6-4
CASSSGYGTSGGIRMGTQYF
TGTGCCAGCAGTTCGGGATACGGGACTAGCGGGGGGATACGAATGGGTACGCAGTATTTT
>few|.|TRBJ1-6|TRBV11-2
CASSPRPGGSSYNSPLHF
TGTGCCAGCAGCCCCCGACCTGGGGGGAGCTCCTATAATTCACCCCTCCACTTT
>.|TRBD1|TRBJ1-6|TRBV27
CASSFTGGAGSPLHF
TGTGCCAGCAGTTTCACAGGGGGGGCGGGTTCACCCCTCCACTTT
>once|TRBD1|TRBJ1-1|TRBV6-1
CASSELGQGATEAFF
TGTGCCAGCAGTGAACTGGGACAGGGGGCGACTGAAGCTTTCTTT
>once|.|TRBJ2-2|TRBV5-1
CASSRDSTGELFF
TGCGCCAGCAGCAGGGACTCCACCGGGGAGCTGTTTTTT
>few|.|TRBJ1-3|TRBV23-1
CASYSAGKVPPSSGNTIYF
TGCGCCAGCTATAGTGCAGGGAAGGTCCCCCCCTCCTCTGGAAACACCATATATTTT
>.|.|TRBJ1-1|TRBV6-5
CASSMTGAFF
TGTGCCAGCAGCATGACAGGAGCTTTCTTT
>.|TRBD1|TRBJ1-2|TRBV5-6
CASSLGTGPYYGYTF
TGTGCCAGCAGTTTGGGGACAGGGCCTTACTATGGCTACACCTTC
>few|TRBD1|TRBJ1-2|TRBV7-2
CASGLKDRGDYGYTF
TGTGCCAGCGGACTCAAGGACAGGGGTGACTATGGCTACACCTTC
>.|TRBD1|TRBJ2-7|TRBV5-4
CASSVTRGPGYEQYF
TGTGCCAGCAGCGTAACCAGGGGGCCGGGATACGAGCAGTACTTC
>.|.|TRBJ2-7|TRBV29-1
CSVDRTWGGPYEQYF
TGCAGCGTTGACCGAACATGGGGGGGGCCCTACGAGCAGTACTTC
>.|TRBD2|TRBJ2-2|TRBV4-2
CASSQGQRGVQAGELFF
TGTGCCAGCAGCCAAGGGCAGCGGGGAGTACAGGCCGGGGAGCTGTTTTTT
>.|.|TRBJ1-3|TRBV3-1/TRBV3-2
CASSARQAREIDTIYF
TGTGCCAGCAGCGCCCGACAAGCCCGGGAAATAGACACCATATATTTT
>.|.|TRBJ2-5|TRBV7-6
CASSLTTGLWETQYF
TGTGCCAGCAGCCTAACGACGGGGTTGTGGGAGACCCAGTACTTC
>.|TRBD1|TRBJ2-6|TRBV19
CASSTTGGPGANVLTF
TGTGCCAGTAGTACCACAGGGGGCCCTGGGGCCAACGTCCTGACTTTC
>.|TRBD1|TRBJ1-6|TRBV5-1
CASSPTGINSPLHF
TGCGCCAGCAGCCCGACAGGGATCAATTCACCCCTCCACTTT
>.|.|TRBJ1-5|TRBV30
CAWSVPAGPSNQPQHF
TGTGCCTGGAGTGTACCCGCAGGGCCGAGCAATCAGCCCCAGCATTTT
>.|.|TRBJ2-1|TRBV2
CASKREGGPGNEQFF
TGTGCCAGCAAACGTGAGGGGGGGCCCGGCAATGAGCAGTTCTTC
>.|.|TRBJ1-1|TRBV18
CASSPLDRNTEAFF
TGTGCCAGCTCACCGTTGGACAGGAACACTGAAGCTTTCTTT